These T cell receptor beta chains were read from a single sample in a study of OX40 agonist ivuxolimab in advanced cancers. Using immunoSEQ multiplex PCR, the repertoire was profiled, and TCRdb retains in-frame clones only, with some absent. This sample yields roughly 60,000 clones, of which about 85% are seen a single time; 3% belongs to the top ten. The sample was CD4+ or CD8+ T cells sorted from blood, taken in a trial of the OX40 agonist ivuxolimab. The source is an adult with an advanced solid tumor such as melanoma, head and neck, liver or kidney cancer. CDR3s include the opening cysteine and the closing phenylalanine or tryptophan.

TRBJ2-3 | TRBV19 | 13 | CASSLTGGDTQYF
TRBJ1-4 | TRBV30 | 13 | CAWSRNGDEKLFF
TRBJ1-1 | TRBV19 | 14 | CASSIKGGEPGAFF
TRBJ2-3 | TRBV11-2 | 17 | CASSLRTAGAWTDTQYF
TRBJ2-7 | TRBV18 | 12 | CASSPNLFEQYF
TRBJ1-5 | TRBV18 | 14 | CASSGQGEDQPQHF
TRBJ1-5 | TRBV19 | 15 | CASSIMTGSNQPQHF
TRBJ2-5 | TRBV6-6 | 16 | CASSNLGQGGQETQYF
TRBJ1-4 | TRBV20-1 | 11 | CSAGPGEKLFF
TRBJ2-1 | TRBV7-6 | 14 | CASSLQGNYNEQFF
TRBJ2-1 | TRBV20-1 | 11 | CSARESGEQFF
TRBJ2-3 | TRBV7-3 | 16 | CASSRGQGAPTDTQYF
TRBJ2-2 | TRBV2 | 16 | CASRPTDFWNTGELFF
TRBJ2-3 | TRBV6-1 | 15 | CASRRRDGPTDTQYF
TRBJ1-1 | TRBV30 | 13 | CAWSVRIDTEAFF
TRBJ1-2 | TRBV7-2 | 14 | CASSLGSDNYGYTF
TRBJ2-5 | TRBV5-6 | 14 | CASSLTGTIGTQYF
TRBJ2-3 | TRBV25-1 | 14 | CASSESGHTDTQYF
TRBJ2-2 | TRBV7-3 | 15 | CASSQAAMGTGELFF
TRBJ2-3 | TRBV7-8 | 12 | CASTVRTDTQYF
TRBJ2-7 | TRBV4-2 | 15 | CASSQDPGQGVEQYF
TRBJ1-1 | TRBV6-5 | 11 | CASTGVGEAFF